Reported below is one T cell receptor (beta chain). Its antigen remains unidentified. Every TCR beta cDNA library bore unique molecular identifiers. TCRdb called the PCR reads again in MiXCR, with one record for every CDR3 protein. The repertoire consists of hundreds of thousands of distinct CDR3 sequences, with 30% occurring once and the leading ten covering 0.56%. The data stem from a study of post-analysis software for immune sequencing data. Turning to the study itself: The disease courses covered relapsing-remitting, secondary progressive and progressive-relapsing multiple sclerosis. Study conclusions and caveats: TRBV5-6, TRBV5-1 and TRBV20-1 were among four or five TRBV segments more frequent in patients than controls. Normalized Chao1 diversity was significantly reduced in patients versus controls. By F measure, strong co-clustering occurred among samples prepared in the same batch.

CDR3 length: 14 amino acids. Germline loops: CDR1 SQVTM, CDR2 ANQGSEA. V lost 2 bases and J 6 bases, leaving 15 bases between the germline ends. Sample: blood. The clonotype was recovered from a girl under 18 with multiple sclerosis. This chain uses TRBV29-1 with TRBJ2-3, with D perhaps matching TRBD2 (7 bases). CDR3 protein: CSVEWGGAADTQYF. DNA for the CDR3: TGCAGCGTTGAATGGGGGGGCGCGGCGGATACGCAGTATTTT.